The 21 T cell receptor beta chains reported below all come from one sample, sequenced in a study of T cells in Graves' hyperthyroidism and ophthalmopathy. Researchers amplified the TCR beta CDR3 regions from RNA transcripts. Initially, a first-round RT-PCR of the TCR CDR3 employed the HTBI primer set. MiXCR, run by TCRdb on the multiplex PCR reads, gives a single entry per CDR3 protein. The sample holds 280,000 or so distinct CDR3 sequences, 20% to 25% seen once. The sequencing input was blood. Receptors originate from a man aged 40-50 years with Graves' hyperthyroidism that later progressed to Graves' ophthalmopathy.

This clonotype was seen ten or more times. This may be a read error, as it is one base from a much larger clone. J is TRBJ1-1 and V is TRBV5-1; tentatively, D is TRBD1 (6 bases). The CDR3 has 14 amino acids. Per germline, CDR1 SGHRS and CDR2 YFSETQ. In DNA form, the CDR3 reads TGCGCCGGCAGCTTAGTCTCAGGGGTCTCTGAAGCTTTCTTT. As protein: CAGSLVSGVSEAFF.

J is TRBJ2-5 and V is TRBV6-1; D is undetermined. The CDR3 totals 14 residues. Germline-derived CDR1 and CDR2 are MNHNS and SASEGT. The germline V and J ends were trimmed by 4 bases and 4 bases, with 13 bases remaining between them. CDR3 residues: CASSGQDPLETQYF. CDR3 sequence (DNA): TGTGCCAGCAGTGGGCAGGACCCCCTAGAGACCCAGTACTTC.

V gene TRBV15 combines with J gene TRBJ1-2, with D perhaps matching TRBD1 (6 bases). CDR3 size: 13 residues. Per the germline V gene, CDR1 is LNHNV and CDR2 is YYDKDF (reference sequence). Deletions cut 3 bases from V and 6 bases from J, with 11 bases between. The CDR3 reads CATSSRPGDGYTF. In DNA form, the CDR3 reads TGTGCCACCAGCAGCCGACCAGGGGATGGCTACACCTTC. The variable domain in full, with the rest retrieved from reference TRBV15 and TRBJ1-2, is DAMVIQNPRYQVTQFGKPVTLSCSQTLNHNVMYWYQQKSSQAPKLLFHYYDKDFNNEADTPDNFQSRRPNTSFCFLDIRSPGLGDTAMYLCATSSRPGDGYTFGSGTRLTVV.

This clonotype has at least ten counts. The chain recombines TRBV11-1 with TRBJ2-2, with D perhaps matching TRBD2 (5 bases). The V end lost 5 bases, the J end lost 6 bases, and 13 bases lay between the germline ends. Germline assignment: CDR1 SGHAT and CDR2 FQDESV (reference sequence). This CDR3 region has 14 residues. This CDR3 reads CASSPWTESGELFF. As DNA, the CDR3 is TGTGCCAGCAGCCCATGGACTGAATCCGGGGAGCTGTTTTTT.

The count of this clonotype is one. The junction differs from germline at one of its ends, possibly a read error. The chain has TRBV12-3 or TRBV12-4 and TRBJ2-5; TRBD1 matches 8 bases. The CDR3 has 15 amino acids. The CDR3 region is CASSLGGTGQETQYF. Here the CDR3 DNA reads TGTGCCAGCAGCTTAGGAGGGACAGGACAAGAGACCCAGTACTTC.

The chain combines TRBV28 with TRBJ2-5; perhaps D is TRBD1 or TRBD2 (5 bases each). V was trimmed by 4 bases and J by 2 bases, leaving 17 bases between them. From germline, CDR1 is MDHEN and CDR2 SYDVKM. CDR3 length: 16 amino acids. The CDR3 spells CASSSWGSGRQETQYF. The CDR3 DNA is TGTGCCAGCAGTTCCTGGGGGTCGGGTAGACAAGAGACCCAGTACTTC.

CDR3 region: CASSLEGTGGGYGYTF. DNA of the CDR3: TGCGCCAGCAGCTTGGAAGGGACAGGGGGCGGCTATGGCTACACCTTC. The chain employs TRBV5-1 and TRBJ1-2, with 12 bases matching TRBD1. CDR3 size: 16 residues. Germline assignment: CDR1 SGHRS and CDR2 YFSETQ. V shed 0 bases, J shed 4 bases, and the junction held 4 bases outside the gene matches.

This clonotype was observed at least ten times. This rearrangement joins TRBV25-1 to TRBJ1-1, with D perhaps matching TRBD1 (6 bases). Deletions cut 2 bases from V and 2 bases from J, with 18 bases between. CDR3 size: 17 residues. Germline V gene data show CDR1 as MGHDK and CDR2 as SYGVNS. This CDR3 is CASSEHGTQGTNTEAFF. CDR3 bases: TGTGCCAGCAGTGAACATGGGACCCAGGGGACAAACACTGAAGCTTTCTTT. Drawing the rest from reference TRBV25-1 and TRBJ1-1, the complete variable domain is EADIYQTPRYLVIGTGKKITLECSQTMGHDKMYWYQQDPGMELHLIHYSYGVNSTEKGDLSSESTVSRIRTEHFPLTLESARPSHTSQYLCASSEHGTQGTNTEAFFGQGTRLTVV.

The chain employs TRBV6-5 and TRBJ1-1, with D uncertain. The V end was cut by 2 bases, the J end by 1 base, with 8 bases between. The V gene's germline CDR1 is MNHEY and CDR2 SVGAGI. The CDR3 spans 14 residues. CDR3 sequence reads: CASSYRPTNTEAFF. As DNA, the CDR3 is TGTGCCAGCAGTTACCGTCCCACGAACACTGAAGCTTTCTTT.

The rearrangement links TRBV20-1 to TRBJ1-1; no definite D call. Trimming shortened V by 4 bases and J by 1 base, and 19 bases separated the two germline ends. CDR1 and CDR2 from the germline V gene are DFQATT and SNEGSKA (reference sequence). This CDR3 spans 16 amino acids. CDR3 in DNA: TGCAGTGCTATCGGGCCCTTGACGGGGTCGAACACTGAAGCTTTCTTT. As protein: CSAIGPLTGSNTEAFF.

This sequence joins TRBV11-2 and TRBJ1-1; possibly TRBD1 for D (6 bases). Germline CDR1 and CDR2: SGHAT and FQNNGV. The CDR3 totals 14 residues. V was trimmed by 2 bases and J by 4 bases, leaving 11 bases between them. The CDR3 DNA reads as TGTGCCAGCAGCTTACAGGGGTTGGGCACTGAAGCTTTCTTT. It codes for CASSLQGLGTEAFF.

The CDR3 DNA follows: TGTGCCAGCAGTGTCTCATGGCGGCGGAACACCATATATTTT. It encodes CASSVSWRRNTIYF. This chain uses TRBV6-1 with TRBJ1-3; D is unclear. The V end lost 4 bases, the J end lost 7 bases, and 14 bases lay between the germline ends. CDR1 is MNHNS, CDR2 SASEGT, per germline. The CDR3 contains 14 residues.

This clonotype was counted ten times or more. The rearrangement links TRBV5-1 to TRBJ2-7, with D perhaps TRBD2 (6 bases). CDR3 length equals 15 residues. CDR1 and CDR2 (germline): SGHRS, YFSETQ. The V end was cut by 0 bases, the J end by 0 bases, with 10 bases between. In DNA, the CDR3 is TGCGCCAGCAGCTTGGGACAGACTAGCTCCTACGAGCAGTACTTC. This sequence encodes CASSLGQTSSYEQYF. Looking up the rest from reference TRBV5-1 and TRBJ2-7 gives the full variable domain: KAGVTQTPRYLIKTRGQQVTLSCSPISGHRSVSWYQQTPGQGLQFLFEYFSETQRNKGNFPGRFSGRQFSNSRSEMNVSTLELGDSALYLCASSLGQTSSYEQYFGPGTRLTVT.

This clonotype was observed at least ten times. J is TRBJ1-1 and V is TRBV5-1, with 8 bases that match TRBD1. The CDR3 extends over 15 amino acids. Germline loops: CDR1 SGHRS, CDR2 YFSETQ. Trimming cost V 1 base and J 1 base; bases outside gene matches: 3. DNA for the CDR3: TGCGCCAGCAGCTTGCGGGGACAGGAGAACACTGAAGCTTTCTTT. This encodes CASSLRGQENTEAFF. Full variable domain (rest looked up from reference TRBV5-1 and TRBJ1-1): KAGVTQTPRYLIKTRGQQVTLSCSPISGHRSVSWYQQTPGQGLQFLFEYFSETQRNKGNFPGRFSGRQFSNSRSEMNVSTLELGDSALYLCASSLRGQENTEAFFGQGTRLTVV.

The chain uses TRBV25-1 and TRBJ1-1, with a possible D match to TRBD1 (5 bases). This CDR3 region has 13 residues. The V end was cut by 8 bases, the J end by 4 bases, with 14 bases between. Germline V gene lookup returns CDR1 MGHDK and CDR2 SYGVNS. CDR3 sequence (DNA): TGTGCCAGCTGTTGGACAAAGAGCACTGAAGCTTTCTTT. Protein: CASCWTKSTEAFF.

This clonotype was seen only a few times. The gene calls are TRBV18 and TRBJ2-7, with 7 bases aligning to TRBD2. Germline lookup yields CDR1 KGHSH and CDR2 LQKENI. J was trimmed by 3 bases and V by 0 bases; bases with no gene match: 8. CDR3 length: 16 residues. CDR3 residues: CASSPPGTNLLYEQYF. The CDR3 DNA reads as TGTGCCAGCTCACCACCCGGGACTAATCTGCTCTACGAGCAGTACTTC.

This clonotype showed up many times. CDR3 coding DNA: TGCAGTGCTGGGCGGTATAGCAATCAGCCCCAGCATTTT. Its translation: CSAGRYSNQPQHF. The J gene is TRBJ1-5, the V gene TRBV20-1, with D unclear. The CDR3 is 13 amino acids. The germline gives CDR1 DFQATT, CDR2 SNEGSKA (reference sequence). With 5 bases removed from V and 0 bases from J, the gap between germline ends came to 8 bases.

This clonotype showed up many times. The V gene is TRBV9, the J gene TRBJ2-2; D unclear. Per germline, CDR1 SGDLS and CDR2 YYNGEE. The CDR3 runs 14 residues. V was clipped by 3 bases and J by 7 bases, with 13 bases between them. CDR3 in DNA: TGTGCCAGCAGCGAACAAAAGCGTTTCGGGGAGCTGTTTTTT. Translation: CASSEQKRFGELFF.

This clonotype was seen repeatedly, ten times or more. The V gene is TRBV4-1, the J gene TRBJ2-7, with 10 positions matching TRBD2. After removal of 0 bases from V and 12 bases from J, the junction contained 5 bases not matched to a gene. CDR1 and CDR2 (germline): MGHRA, YSYEKL. There are 13 residues in the CDR3. The CDR3 region has the DNA TGCGCCAGCAGCCAAGACGCTAGCGGGAGACGGTACTTC. It encodes CASSQDASGRRYF.

This clonotype was seen many times. V and J are TRBV12-3 or TRBV12-4 and TRBJ1-5, with a possible D match to TRBD1 (5 bases). The CDR3 covers 15 residues. Trimming shortened V by 6 bases and J by 5 bases, and 17 bases separated the two germline ends. This chain's CDR3 is CASRQTARGDQPQHF. The CDR3 coding sequence is TGTGCCAGCAGGCAGACAGCCCGCGGGGATCAGCCCCAGCATTTT.

This chain joins TRBV6-1 and TRBJ1-1; D gene unclear. CDR1 and CDR2 (germline): MNHNS, SASEGT. The length of the CDR3 is 14 residues. Trimming took 8 bases from V and 0 from J, leaving 13 bases between them. The CDR3 is CASSQGDMNTEAFF. The CDR3, as DNA: TGTGCCAGCTCCCAAGGAGATATGAACACTGAAGCTTTCTTT.